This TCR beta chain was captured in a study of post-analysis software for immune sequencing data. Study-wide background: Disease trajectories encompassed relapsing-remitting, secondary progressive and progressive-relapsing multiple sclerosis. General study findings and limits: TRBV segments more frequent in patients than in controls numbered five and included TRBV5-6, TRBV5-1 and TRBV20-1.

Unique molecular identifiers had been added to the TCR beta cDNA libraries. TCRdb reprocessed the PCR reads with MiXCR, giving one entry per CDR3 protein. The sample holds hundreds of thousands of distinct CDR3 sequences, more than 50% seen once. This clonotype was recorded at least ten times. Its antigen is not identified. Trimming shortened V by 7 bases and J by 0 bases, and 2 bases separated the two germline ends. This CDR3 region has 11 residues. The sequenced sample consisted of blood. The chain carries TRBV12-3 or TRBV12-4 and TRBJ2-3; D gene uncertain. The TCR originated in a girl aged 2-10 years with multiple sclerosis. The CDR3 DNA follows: TGTGCCAGCACCAGCACAGATACGCAGTATTTT. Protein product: CASTSTDTQYF.